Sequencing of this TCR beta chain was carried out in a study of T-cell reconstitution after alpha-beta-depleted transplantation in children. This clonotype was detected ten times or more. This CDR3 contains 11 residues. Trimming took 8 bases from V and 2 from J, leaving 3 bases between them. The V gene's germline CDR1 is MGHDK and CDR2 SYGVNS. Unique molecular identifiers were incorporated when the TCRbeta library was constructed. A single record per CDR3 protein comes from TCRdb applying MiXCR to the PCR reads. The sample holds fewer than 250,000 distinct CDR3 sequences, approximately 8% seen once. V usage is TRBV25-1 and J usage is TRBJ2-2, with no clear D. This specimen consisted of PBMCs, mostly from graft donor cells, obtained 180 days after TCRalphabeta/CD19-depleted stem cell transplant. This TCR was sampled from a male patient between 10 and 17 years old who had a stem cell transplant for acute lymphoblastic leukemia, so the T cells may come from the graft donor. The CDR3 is CASANTGELFF. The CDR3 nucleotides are TGTGCCAGCGCCAACACCGGGGAGCTGTTTTTT.